This TCR beta chain was retrieved from a study of T cells in Graves' hyperthyroidism and ophthalmopathy. Hyperthyroidism in the patients, aged 18 to 65, was newly diagnosed and under 2 months in duration. Exclusion of patients followed from uncontrolled infection, other autoimmune disease, pregnancy or lactation. The CDR3 spans 13 residues. Trimming removed 11 bases from V and 5 bases from J; junction bases left unmatched: 9. Germline values: CDR1 MGHDK, CDR2 SYGVNS. This clonotype was seen at least ten times. RNA transcripts were the template for amplifying TCR beta CDR3 regions. Using the HTBI primer set, a first-round RT-PCR was run on the TCR CDR3. TCRdb analysed the multiplex PCR reads with MiXCR anew, one entry per CDR3 protein. The sample has a few hundred thousand distinct CDR3 sequences; roughly 50% are singletons.

This chain links TRBV25-1 with TRBJ2-5; 9 positions match TRBD1. Sample: peripheral blood or thyroid tissue (not recorded which). The TCR originated in a woman aged 18-29 years with Graves' hyperthyroidism. The CDR3 region is CAVRTGDFETQYF. CDR3 coding DNA: TGTGCCGTCCGGACAGGGGATTTCGAGACCCAGTACTTC. Supplemented by reference TRBV25-1 and TRBJ2-5, the full variable domain reads EADIYQTPRYLVIGTGKKITLECSQTMGHDKMYWYQQDPGMELHLIHYSYGVNSTEKGDLSSESTVSRIRTEHFPLTLESARPSHTSQYLCAVRTGDFETQYFGPGTRLLVL.